The 11 T cell receptor beta chains below come from one sample, sequenced in a study of blood T cell repertoires in COVID-19. Data came from immunoSEQ multiplex PCR; TCRdb stores just in-frame clones and leaves some out. The sample yields about 180,000 clones, 88% seen once. Sequenced input: PBMCs or T cells enriched from blood (not recorded which). These receptors were obtained from a woman aged 18-29 years who had recovered from COVID-19.

This clone was recorded once. The chain uses TRBV2 and TRBJ2-7; no reliable D call. The CDR3 has 15 residues. The V end was cut by 6 bases, the J end by 1 base, with 16 bases between. CDR1 and CDR2 (germline): SNHLY, FYNNEI. CDR3 bases: TGTGCCAGCAGCCAAAATGACATCTCTTCCTACGAGCAGTACTTC. It specifies CASSQNDISSYEQYF.

The chain carries TRBV19 and TRBJ1-4, with D unclear. Trimming shortened V by 10 bases and J by 3 bases, and 12 bases separated the two germline ends. CDR1 is LNHDA and CDR2 is SQIVND in the germline V gene (reference sequence). This CDR3 contains 13 residues. The CDR3 nucleotides read TGTGCCACCGTGTCGCGGGCTAATGAAAAACTGTTTTTT. The encoded protein is CATVSRANEKLFF.

V and J are TRBV7-9 and TRBJ1-5, with 7 bases aligning to TRBD1. V trimming: 5 bases; J trimming: 5 bases; junction bases outside the gene matches: 3. There are 13 residues in the CDR3. CDR1 and CDR2 (germline): SEHNR, FQNEAQ (reference sequence). DNA of the CDR3: TGTGCCAGCAGCCAAGACAGGGATCAGCCCCAGCATTTT. This sequence encodes CASSQDRDQPQHF.

The rearrangement links TRBV29-1 to TRBJ2-7, with D tentatively TRBD2 (7 bases). The CDR3 has 14 residues. Germline assignment: CDR1 SQVTM and CDR2 ANQGSEA. V was pared by 4 bases and J by 7 bases, with 20 bases between. DNA for the CDR3: TGCAGCGTTGCTGGGGGGGACACCGGCGGAGAGCAGTACTTC. This sequence encodes CSVAGGDTGGEQYF.

The rearrangement joins TRBV15 to TRBJ2-7; TRBD1 aligns across 10 bases. The trim removed 2 bases at V and 7 bases at J, leaving 5 bases unmatched. This CDR3 is built from 14 residues. Germline CDR1 and CDR2: LNHNV and YYDKDF (reference sequence). In DNA, the CDR3 is TGTGCCACCAGCAGAAGGGACAGGGGAGAAGAGCAGTACTTC. Translating gives CATSRRDRGEEQYF. Full variable domain (rest looked up from reference TRBV15 and TRBJ2-7): DAMVIQNPRYQVTQFGKPVTLSCSQTLNHNVMYWYQQKSSQAPKLLFHYYDKDFNNEADTPDNFQSRRPNTSFCFLDIRSPGLGDTAMYLCATSRRDRGEEQYFGPGTRLTVT.

The chain carries TRBV7-6 and TRBJ2-5; 7 nucleotides match TRBD1. Trimming took 2 bases from V and 4 from J; bases not matched to a gene: 1. CDR1 and CDR2 (germline): SGHVS, FNYEAQ. The CDR3 loop spans 13 amino acids. The DNA for the CDR3 is TGTGCCAGCAGCTTACACAGGGGAGAGACCCAGTACTTC. Its protein product is CASSLHRGETQYF.

The rearrangement uses TRBV20-1 and TRBJ2-1; D gene uncertain. Per germline, CDR1 DFQATT and CDR2 SNEGSKA (reference sequence). The ends were cut back, 6 bases at V and 9 bases at J, with 12 bases in the middle. The CDR3 length is 11 residues. The CDR3 DNA reads as TGCAGTGCCCGCCGGGTCCCTGAGCAGTTCTTC. As protein: CSARRVPEQFF.

This clone was found once. Written as DNA, the CDR3 is TGCGCCAGCAGCCAGGACCGGGACAGTACAGGGCGGGGAGGGGAGCTGTTTTTT. As protein: CASSQDRDSTGRGGELFF. The V call is TRBV4-1, the J call TRBJ2-2; the D gene is possibly TRBD1 (7 bases). Germline CDR1 and CDR2: MGHRA and YSYEKL. Trimming left V 3 bases short and J 8 bases short, with 25 bases between. The CDR3 contains 18 residues.

The J gene is TRBJ1-2, the V gene TRBV6-6; 10 bases align to TRBD1. CDR3 length: 15 amino acids. Germline-derived CDR1 and CDR2 are MNHNY and SVGAGI (reference sequence). J gave up 3 bases and V 5 bases, and 6 bases lay outside the gene matches. The CDR3 is CASSDPGTGDYGYTF. CDR3 bases: TGTGCCAGCAGTGACCCCGGGACAGGGGACTATGGCTACACCTTC.

This chain uses TRBV10-3 with TRBJ1-1; unclear D gene. The CDR3 is 13 residues long. V gave up 10 bases and J gave up 1 base, with 13 bases separating them. The germline CDR1 and CDR2 sequences are ENHRY and SYGVKD. The CDR3 DNA reads TGTGCCACACGATGGGCGGGGAACACTGAAGCTTTCTTT. The encoded protein is CATRWAGNTEAFF.

The chain couples TRBV5-4 to TRBJ1-2; D is uncertain. Germline CDR1 SGHNT, CDR2 YYREEE (reference sequence). Trimming stripped 4 bases from V and 2 bases from J, with 9 bases between. There are 13 residues in the CDR3. CDR3 bases: TGTGCCAGCAGCCCGGGTCGAAACTATGGCTACACCTTC. Its translation is CASSPGRNYGYTF. Variable domain in full (rest from reference TRBV5-4 and TRBJ1-2): ETGVTQSPTHLIKTRGQQVTLRCSSQSGHNTVSWYQQALGQGPQFIFQYYREEENGRGNFPPRFSGLQFPNYSSELNVNALELDDSALYLCASSPGRNYGYTFGSGTRLTVV.